The 4 T cell receptor beta chains listed next were all sequenced from one sample in a study of T cell changes during pregnancy in multiple sclerosis. TCRdb keeps only in-frame clones here, not all; method: immunoSEQ multiplex PCR. The data show tens of thousands of clones, with more than 90% seen just once and 0.21% held by the top ten. Source: CD4+ T cells from peripheral blood mononuclear cells, taken before pregnancy. These receptors all come from a female donor with multiple sclerosis, enrolled in a pregnancy study.

The DNA for the CDR3 is TGTGCCAGCAGTTTATCGCGGCGGGTCAATGAGCAGTTCTTC. Translating gives CASSLSRRVNEQFF. The V and J genes are TRBV27 and TRBJ2-1; possible D gene TRBD2, 5 bases. This CDR3 is 14 amino acids long. The germline CDR1 and CDR2 sequences are MNHEY and SMNVEV (reference sequence). V was pared by 0 bases and J by 6 bases, with 9 bases between.

This clone was seen once. This sequence joins TRBV5-1 and TRBJ2-4; D not resolved. The germline V gene has CDR1 SGHRS and CDR2 YFSETQ. The CDR3 has 16 amino acids. The V end was cut by 3 bases, the J end by 0 bases, with 13 bases between. Written as DNA, the CDR3 is TGCGCCAGCAGCTCCCCGACTTTGCTAGCCAAAAACATTCAGTACTTC. Translating it yields CASSSPTLLAKNIQYF.

The chain carries TRBV7-2 and TRBJ1-3; the D gene is possibly TRBD1 (6 bases). Germline V gene sequence: CDR1 SGHTA, CDR2 FQGNSA. The V and J ends lost 3 bases and 2 bases respectively, with 11 bases between them. The CDR3 has 15 residues. The CDR3 sequence: CASSLNRAAGNTIYF. For the CDR3, the DNA is TGTGCCAGCAGCTTGAACAGGGCTGCTGGAAACACCATATATTTT.

This clone is a singleton in its sample. V usage is TRBV7-2 and J usage is TRBJ2-5; the match to TRBD2 covers 8 bases. V lost 1 base to trimming and J lost 6 bases; unmatched junction nucleotides: 13. Per germline, CDR1 SGHTA and CDR2 FQGNSA. The CDR3 covers 17 residues. CDR3 in DNA: TGTGCCAGCAGCTTAGGTAGAACTAGCGGCCTCCGGAAGACCCAGTACTTC. It is translated as CASSLGRTSGLRKTQYF.